The present T cell receptor (beta chain) was sequenced within a study of Ad26.COV2.S vaccination and SARS-CoV-2 variants. Study-wide background: A COV1001 Ad26.COV2.S trial-arm participant provided the sample. The vaccine Ad26.COV2.S was put into the muscle once, or twice with 56 days between.

The V end was cut by 0 bases, the J end by 6 bases, with 9 bases between. The CDR3 is 13 amino acids. Per the germline V gene, CDR1 is SGHNT and CDR2 is YYREEE (reference sequence). Assay used: immunoSEQ multiplex PCR; TCRdb lists only in-frame clones, some missing. Found here are roughly 380,000 clones, approximately 90% of them singletons; the top ten hold about 3.5%. Treatment: roughly 19 received Ad26.COV2.S at low or high dose, single or two shots; about five received placebo; per-sample allocation not given. Day 63 following the first vaccine or placebo injection was when the samples were taken. An adult aged 18-55 years in Boston served as the donor. What was given as vaccine was an Ad26 vector encoding Wuhan-strain SARS-CoV-2 spike.

This sequence originates from a person between 18 and 60 years old who received the Ad26.COV2.S COVID-19 vaccine or a placebo. This rearrangement joins TRBV5-4 to TRBJ1-2; D call uncertain. The sequencing used peripheral blood, collected in a trial of Ad26.COV2.S vaccine versus placebo. The CDR3 nucleotides read TGTGCCAGCAGCTTGGCCGAGGGCCATGGCTACACCTTC. Its translation: CASSLAEGHGYTF.